This note documents a single TCR beta chain sequence. The data originate from a study of blood T cell repertoires in COVID-19. CDR1 and CDR2 from the germline V gene are MNHEY and SVGEGT. CDR3 length: 14 residues. Between the trimmed V and J ends, which lost 4 bases and 3 bases, there was a span of 13 bases. Measured with immunoSEQ multiplex PCR; TCRdb has only the in-frame clones, and not every one. The repertoire consists of fewer than 150,000 clones, with just over 85% occurring once and the leading ten covering 0.88%. Specimen: peripheral blood. The receptor was isolated from a woman aged 45 to 65 with active or convalescent COVID-19. The chain has TRBV6-2 or TRBV6-3 and TRBJ2-7; D might be TRBD1 (6 bases). CDR3 sequence: CASSSLGQDYEQYF. Written as DNA, the CDR3 is TGTGCCAGCAGTTCCCTGGGACAAGACTACGAGCAGTACTTC.